These 24 T cell receptor beta chains came from one sample sequenced in a study of T cell responses to AZD1222 COVID-19 vaccine. The table came from immunoSEQ multiplex PCR; TCRdb's copy has only in-frame clones and leaves some out. Among 85,000 to 110,000 clones listed, 88% were seen once. The sample here was peripheral blood, taken on day 0 of AZD1222 vaccination. The receptors derive from an adult in good health.

The chain employs TRBV28 and TRBJ1-2, with 7 positions matching TRBD1. Germline loops: CDR1 MDHEN, CDR2 SYDVKM. This CDR3 contains 13 residues. With V trimmed by 5 bases and J by 4 bases, 4 bases remained unmatched. The CDR3 DNA sequence: TGTGCCAGCAGTGGGGACAGTTCCTATGGCTACACCTTC. Translation: CASSGDSSYGYTF.

The chain couples TRBV7-6 to TRBJ1-6; the D is unclear. The CDR3 loop spans 12 amino acids. Looked up from germline, CDR1 is SGHVS and CDR2 is FNYEAQ. Trimming shortened V by 5 bases and J by 6 bases, and 5 bases separated the two germline ends. The CDR3 sequence is CASSEGNSPLHF. Written as DNA, the CDR3 is TGTGCCAGCAGCGAAGGTAATTCACCCCTCCACTTT.

The rearrangement links TRBV4-2 to TRBJ2-7, with D possibly TRBD2 on 5 matching bases. This CDR3 has 14 residues. CDR1 is LGHNA and CDR2 is YNFKEQ in the germline V gene. The germline V and J ends were trimmed by 0 bases and 4 bases, with 10 bases remaining between them. The CDR3 nucleotides read TGTGCCAGCAGCCAAGAGGCGCGGGCATACGAGCAGTACTTC. Protein: CASSQEARAYEQYF.

V and J are TRBV6-6 and TRBJ1-5; D is possibly TRBD1 (5 bases). Germline V gives CDR1 MNHNY, CDR2 SVGAGI (reference sequence). The CDR3 covers 14 residues. V shed 7 bases and J shed 7 bases, with 17 bases lying between them. DNA of the CDR3: TGTGCCAGCATCTCTAGCGCTGGGGCCCAGCCCCAGCATTTT. This gives the protein CASISSAGAQPQHF.

The CDR3 DNA sequence: TGTGCCAGCAGTTCTCCGGGACAGGGGGCTCCTGAAAAACTGTTTTTT. It encodes CASSSPGQGAPEKLFF. The chain uses TRBV6-5 and TRBJ1-4, with 12 positions matching TRBD1. The CDR3 covers 16 residues. Germline values: CDR1 MNHEY, CDR2 SVGAGI. V lost 4 bases to trimming and J lost 7 bases; unmatched junction nucleotides: 7.

J is TRBJ1-5 and V is TRBV12-3 or TRBV12-4; D unresolved. Trimming took 7 bases from V and 6 from J, leaving 13 bases between them. The CDR3 is 13 amino acids. CDR3 bases: TGTGCCAGCACCCCGCAGCTTTCTCAGCCCCAGCATTTT. This encodes CASTPQLSQPQHF.

The CDR3 is CASGIGQGYGYTF. The CDR3 nucleotides are TGTGCTAGTGGCATCGGACAGGGCTATGGCTACACCTTC. The rearrangement links TRBV12-5 to TRBJ1-2; 8 bases fit TRBD1. Germline CDR1 reads LGHNT; CDR2 reads FRNRAP. The V and J ends lost 6 bases and 4 bases, in that order; junction bases with no gene match: 4. The CDR3 contains 13 residues.

The chain uses TRBV27 and TRBJ2-1; D not resolved. From germline, CDR1 is MNHEY and CDR2 SMNVEV (reference sequence). V lost 3 bases and J lost 0, with 15 bases in between. The CDR3 is 17 residues long. CDR3 in amino acids: CASSFLGAGNSYNEQFF. Written as DNA, the CDR3 is TGTGCCAGCAGTTTCCTTGGCGCCGGTAACTCCTACAATGAGCAGTTCTTC.

The V and J genes are TRBV19 and TRBJ2-7, with D perhaps matching TRBD2 (6 bases). This CDR3 spans 16 amino acids. With 4 bases removed from V and 0 bases from J, the gap between germline ends came to 16 bases. CDR1 is LNHDA and CDR2 is SQIVND in the germline V gene (reference sequence). DNA of the CDR3: TGTGCCAGTAGTACGCCTACTGCGGGAAGCTCCTACGAGCAGTACTTC. It yields the protein CASSTPTAGSSYEQYF.

The chain links TRBV14 to TRBJ1-1; D not certain. Germline V gene lookup returns CDR1 SGHDN and CDR2 FVKESK. Trimming left V 4 bases short and J 0 bases short, with 6 bases between. The CDR3 is 13 residues long. The CDR3 DNA is TGTGCCAGCAGCCTCGGCCTGAACACTGAAGCTTTCTTT. It encodes CASSLGLNTEAFF.

The chain links TRBV7-2 to TRBJ2-6; 7 nucleotides agree with TRBD1. From germline, CDR1 is SGHTA and CDR2 FQGNSA. The CDR3 is 16 residues long. Trimming took 4 bases from V and 4 from J; bases not matched to a gene: 7. The CDR3 DNA follows: TGTGCCAGCAGCTCGTACAGGGGCTCAGGGGCCAACGTCCTGACTTTC. This encodes CASSSYRGSGANVLTF.

This clone showed up just a few times. The rearrangement joins TRBV18 to TRBJ2-7, with D perhaps assigned TRBD1 or TRBD2 (5 bases each). CDR3 length equals 17 residues. V shed 1 base and J shed 3 bases, with 19 bases lying between them. Per germline, CDR1 KGHSH and CDR2 LQKENI. The CDR3 DNA follows: TGTGCCAGCTCACCACTGGTGGGGGAGAAGACCTTCTACGAGCAGTACTTC. Translated: CASSPLVGEKTFYEQYF.

The V and J genes are TRBV5-1 and TRBJ1-2; 11 bases map to TRBD1. The CDR3 spans 15 residues. V dropped 0 bases and J dropped 4; count of bases not matched to a gene: 2. Germline CDR1 reads SGHRS; CDR2 reads YFSETQ. CDR3 protein: CASSLEGTGGYGYTF. CDR3 DNA: TGCGCCAGCAGCTTGGAAGGGACAGGGGGCTATGGCTACACCTTC.

V is TRBV7-9 and J is TRBJ1-2; TRBD1 is a possible D gene (5 bases). V was shortened by 5 bases and J by 3 bases, with 16 bases between the two germline ends. Germline CDR1 reads SEHNR; CDR2 reads FQNEAQ (reference sequence). The CDR3 loop spans 15 amino acids. CDR3 region: CASSPGAGSHYGYTF. CDR3 nucleotides: TGTGCCAGCAGCCCCGGGGCAGGTTCCCACTATGGCTACACCTTC.

The chain is built from TRBV19 and TRBJ1-5, with D possibly TRBD1 on 5 matching bases. V was clipped by 5 bases and J by 3 bases, with 8 bases between them. Germline-derived CDR1 and CDR2 are LNHDA and SQIVND (reference sequence). The CDR3 has 13 residues. The DNA of the CDR3 is TGTGCCAGTAGTGGGGCGTTCAATCAGCCCCAGCATTTT. It yields the protein CASSGAFNQPQHF.

This clone has just a few counts. J is TRBJ2-7 and V is TRBV7-9, with TRBD1 matching over 7 bases. This CDR3 region has 15 residues. Germline V CDR1 and CDR2: SEHNR, FQNEAQ (reference sequence). Trimming at V came to 5 bases and at J to 2 bases, leaving 9 bases not matched to a gene. CDR3 bases: TGTGCCAGCAGCCTAGGGGGCGGCACTGCCTACGAGCAGTACTTC. This codes for CASSLGGGTAYEQYF.

V and J are TRBV25-1 and TRBJ1-2; 9 nucleotides match TRBD1. The CDR3 runs 17 residues. Trimming cost V 4 bases and J 7 bases; bases outside gene matches: 16. Germline CDR1 is MGHDK and CDR2 is SYGVNS. The CDR3 coding sequence is TGTGCCAGCAGTGGACCCCCCGGGACAGGGTACGGGTTTGGCTACACCTTC. Its translation is CASSGPPGTGYGFGYTF.

CDR3 amino acids: CASSLSSGGLPRTQYF. In nucleotides, the CDR3 is TGTGCCAGCAGTTTATCTAGCGGGGGCCTGCCTAGGACCCAGTACTTC. This chain links TRBV6-5 with TRBJ2-5, with 10 nucleotides matching TRBD2. CDR3 size: 16 residues. V lost 4 bases, J lost 7 bases, and 12 bases stayed unmatched. The germline CDR1 and CDR2 sequences are MNHEY and SVGAGI.

The chain couples TRBV12-5 to TRBJ2-4; D remains ambiguous. Trimming left V 7 bases short and J 0 bases short, with 16 bases between. The CDR3 has 16 residues. The germline V gene encodes CDR1 LGHNT and CDR2 FRNRAP. The CDR3 region has the DNA TGTGCTAGTGATAAACGGCGAGTAGGAGCCAAAAACATTCAGTACTTC. The encoded protein is CASDKRRVGAKNIQYF.

The chain combines TRBV10-3 with TRBJ2-3; 8 bases fit TRBD2. J was trimmed by 7 bases and V by 0 bases; bases with no gene match: 9. Germline values: CDR1 ENHRY, CDR2 SYGVKD. The CDR3 is 16 amino acids. The CDR3 is CAISESGREGHHTQYF. The CDR3 DNA reads TGTGCCATCAGTGAGTCGGGCCGGGAGGGCCATCATACGCAGTATTTT.

The rearrangement links TRBV19 to TRBJ1-1; TRBD1 matches at 8 bases. From germline, CDR1 is LNHDA and CDR2 SQIVND (reference sequence). This CDR3 has 17 amino acids. V was clipped by 7 bases and J by 0 bases; unmatched bases: 13. CDR3: CASTPMWDRFMNTEAFF. CDR3 in DNA: TGTGCCAGTACCCCGATGTGGGACAGGTTCATGAACACTGAAGCTTTCTTT.

This clone was detected only once. Distinct nucleotide sequences in the sample also encode this CDR3. The chain is built from TRBV7-2 and TRBJ2-1, with D hard to call. The CDR3 runs 13 residues. Germline V gene sequence: CDR1 SGHTA, CDR2 FQGNSA. The V end was cut by 1 base, the J end by 4 bases, with 5 bases between. The CDR3: CASSLGQYNEQFF. DNA for the CDR3: TGTGCCAGCAGCTTAGGGCAGTACAATGAGCAGTTCTTC.

The chain joins TRBV7-2 to TRBJ2-3, with D perhaps TRBD1 (5 bases). CDR3 size: 14 residues. Looked up from germline, CDR1 is SGHTA and CDR2 is FQGNSA. V dropped 5 bases and J dropped 0 bases, with 9 bases sitting between them. CDR3 protein: CASSPDRSTDTQYF. The CDR3 DNA follows: TGTGCCAGCAGCCCTGACAGAAGCACAGATACGCAGTATTTT.

The chain couples TRBV19 to TRBJ2-1, with a tentative D call TRBD2 (6 bases). The CDR3 loop spans 14 amino acids. Germline CDR1 reads LNHDA; CDR2 reads SQIVND (reference sequence). V was pared by 5 bases and J by 6 bases, with 14 bases between. The CDR3 sequence is CASSRAGLINEQFF. In nucleotides, the CDR3 is TGTGCCAGTAGTCGGGCGGGGTTGATCAATGAGCAGTTCTTC.